Listed below are T cell receptor beta chains from one sample, sequenced in a study of control samples from healthy donors and cancer patients. Assay: immunoSEQ multiplex PCR; the TCRdb copy retains only in-frame clones and omits some. The sample has around 85,000 clones, around 94% seen once. Sequenced material: blood. These receptors came from a woman aged 18 to 35 in good health. The CDR3 runs from the conserved cysteine through the conserved F or W.

v_call: TRBV19
j_call: TRBJ1-2
cdr3_aa: CASSIRSGVYGYTF

v_call: TRBV7-9
j_call: TRBJ1-2
cdr3_aa: CASSLGSGRDYGYTF

v_call: TRBV19
j_call: TRBJ1-2
cdr3_aa: CAIQGGGYTF

v_call: TRBV19
j_call: TRBJ1-1
cdr3_aa: CASSIRGGTEAFF

v_call: TRBV2
j_call: TRBJ2-7
cdr3_aa: CASSGRGGYEQYF

v_call: TRBV19
j_call: TRBJ2-2
cdr3_aa: CASSQRANTGELFF

v_call: TRBV12-3/TRBV12-4
j_call: TRBJ1-1
cdr3_aa: CASSLGIEAFF

v_call: TRBV5-1
j_call: TRBJ1-1
cdr3_aa: CASSRQGDTEAFF

v_call: TRBV4-2
j_call: TRBJ2-1
cdr3_aa: CASSSRTSGYNEQFF

v_call: TRBV3-1/TRBV3-2
j_call: TRBJ2-6
cdr3_aa: CASSQVPVSGANVLTF

v_call: TRBV4-2
j_call: TRBJ2-3
cdr3_aa: CASSQPLGGGQTSGTDTQYF

v_call: TRBV7-2
j_call: TRBJ1-3
cdr3_aa: CASSFPGATLSGNTIYF

v_call: TRBV28
j_call: TRBJ2-3
cdr3_aa: CASSYSGPGTDTQYF

v_call: TRBV28
j_call: TRBJ2-7
cdr3_aa: CASSLGGSGADEQYF

v_call: TRBV2
j_call: TRBJ2-7
cdr3_aa: CASSDRSAVRSNF

v_call: TRBV28
j_call: TRBJ1-4
cdr3_aa: CASSNTNEKLFF

v_call: TRBV5-6
j_call: TRBJ2-1
cdr3_aa: CASSLWNEQFF

v_call: TRBV14
j_call: TRBJ1-1
cdr3_aa: CASSRRQQNTEAFF

v_call: TRBV4-2
j_call: TRBJ1-2
cdr3_aa: CASSQLFGVPASYGYTF

v_call: TRBV5-1
j_call: TRBJ2-3
cdr3_aa: CASSFTGTSESTQYF

v_call: TRBV28
j_call: TRBJ2-2
cdr3_aa: CASRTDSGELFF

v_call: TRBV9
j_call: TRBJ2-7
cdr3_aa: CASSPTGTGGIRQYF

v_call: TRBV5-1
j_call: TRBJ1-1
cdr3_aa: CASFLDTGNTEAFF

v_call: TRBV14
j_call: TRBJ1-6
cdr3_aa: CASSQRTGMFSPLHF

v_call: TRBV5-1
j_call: TRBJ2-1
cdr3_aa: CASSSGTRKFF

v_call: TRBV3-1/TRBV3-2
j_call: TRBJ2-3
cdr3_aa: CASSRHELAGGPTDTQYF

v_call: TRBV6-5
j_call: TRBJ2-1
cdr3_aa: CASSYSGGSSYNEQFF

v_call: TRBV28
j_call: TRBJ2-7
cdr3_aa: CASKGGGRDEQYF

v_call: TRBV9
j_call: TRBJ1-1
cdr3_aa: CASSPPFSQAEAFF

v_call: TRBV5-4
j_call: TRBJ1-2
cdr3_aa: CASSPDRFYGYTF

v_call: TRBV20-1
j_call: TRBJ2-1
cdr3_aa: CSASLLAGGSNEQFF

v_call: TRBV10-3
j_call: TRBJ2-1
cdr3_aa: CAISELRRQPGGENEQFF

v_call: TRBV5-6
j_call: TRBJ1-1
cdr3_aa: CASSLFRATEAFF

v_call: TRBV27
j_call: TRBJ1-1
cdr3_aa: CASSKNAGASAEAFF

v_call: TRBV7-3
j_call: TRBJ1-6
cdr3_aa: CASSLTGGTGASPLHF

v_call: TRBV6-6
j_call: TRBJ1-4
cdr3_aa: CASSYSRASSEKLFF

v_call: TRBV6-6
j_call: TRBJ2-7
cdr3_aa: CASSYSGTGASEQYF

v_call: TRBV19
j_call: TRBJ2-7
cdr3_aa: CASSPGGPFSYEQYF

v_call: TRBV20-1
j_call: TRBJ2-3
cdr3_aa: CSASKGPRRETSGYF

v_call: TRBV3-1/TRBV3-2
j_call: TRBJ2-1
cdr3_aa: CASSQDVAGNEQFF

v_call: TRBV7-2
j_call: TRBJ2-1
cdr3_aa: CASSQKKLAGDEQFF